The 9 T cell receptor beta chains below come from one sample, sequenced in a study of blood T cells in healthy people across ages. PCR was performed a second time for about 7 to 12 cycles using a sample-barcoded 5' primer and a J-beta primer mix. TCRdb used MiXCR to reprocess the 5' RACE reads, holding one entry per CDR3 protein. This sample has 650,000 to 900,000 distinct CDR3 sequences, with approximately 65% found just once. The material sequenced was blood. The receptors were sampled from a man aged 25-45 years in good health.

The chain carries TRBV29-1 and TRBJ2-7; TRBD1 matches 7 bases. The assigned J gene may be wrong: the sequence end matches TRBJ2-5 better. This CDR3 is built from 12 residues. CDR1 is SQVTM, CDR2 ANQGSEA, per germline. The CDR3 DNA sequence: TGCAGCGGTGGGACAGTGGAGGAGACCCAGTACTTC. Its protein is CSGGTVEETQYF.

The rearrangement links TRBV4-3 to TRBJ2-6, with D hard to call. This CDR3 spans 14 amino acids. The germline V gene encodes CDR1 LGHNA and CDR2 YSLEER. V gave up 4 bases and J gave up 3 bases, with 7 bases separating them. Written as DNA, the CDR3 is TGCGCCAGCAGCCCCGTAGGTGGGGCCAACGTCCTGACTTTC. Translation: CASSPVGGANVLTF.

About this clonotype itself: Possible read error: a much larger clone is one base away. V is TRBV27 and J is TRBJ1-2, with a tentative D call TRBD1 (5 bases). This CDR3 region has 12 residues. Germline CDR1 and CDR2: MNHEY and SMNVEV (reference sequence). The CDR3 DNA sequence: TGTGCCAGCATTTTAGCGGGGGACGGCTACACCTTC. Translation: CASILAGDGYTF.

This chain links TRBV29-1 with TRBJ1-1; no definite D call. The ends were cut back, 1 base at V and 13 bases at J, with 16 bases in the middle. Per the germline V gene, CDR1 is SQVTM and CDR2 is ANQGSEA. This CDR3 has 12 amino acids. CDR3 protein: CSVEAGISLVFF. The CDR3 nucleotides are TGCAGCGTTGAAGCGGGCATCAGCTTGGTTTTCTTT.

This sequence joins TRBV29-1 and TRBJ2-3; TRBD1 matches 11 bases. V was clipped by 1 base and J by 6 bases; unmatched bases: 15. Germline assignment: CDR1 SQVTM and CDR2 ANQGSEA. This CDR3 has 18 residues. CDR3 amino acids: CSVEGHTGQGVLTDTQYF. The CDR3, as DNA: TGCAGCGTTGAAGGTCACACGGGACAGGGGGTTTTGACGGATACGCAGTATTTT.

This clonotype turned up a few times. The CDR3, as DNA: TGTGCCAGCAGTTCGGACGTCTACGAGCAGTACTTC. It is translated as CASSSDVYEQYF. The chain uses TRBV12-3 or TRBV12-4 and TRBJ2-7, with D unclear. The V end was cut by 4 bases, the J end by 3 bases, with 7 bases between. This CDR3 comprises 12 residues.

There are a few counts of this clonotype. This chain links TRBV4-3 with TRBJ2-1, with D perhaps being TRBD1 or TRBD2 (5 bases each). CDR1 is LGHNA and CDR2 is YSLEER in the germline V gene. This CDR3 region has 14 residues. Trimming left V 4 bases short and J 5 bases short, with 12 bases between. CDR3 in amino acids: CASSPRDGHNEQFF. The CDR3 region has the DNA TGCGCCAGCAGCCCCCGGGACGGACACAATGAGCAGTTCTTC.

This chain joins TRBV4-3 and TRBJ1-2, with TRBD1 matching 7 bases. Germline V gene data show CDR1 as LGHNA and CDR2 as YSLEER. J gave up 8 bases and V 4 bases, and 16 bases lay outside the gene matches. The CDR3 spans 16 residues. CDR3 protein: CASSRDITTGREGYTF. CDR3 in DNA: TGCGCCAGCAGCCGAGATATTACGACAGGGAGGGAAGGCTACACCTTC.

This clonotype turned up a few times. The chain has TRBV29-1 and TRBJ2-6; D ambiguous. The CDR3 extends over 15 amino acids. Per the germline V gene, CDR1 is SQVTM and CDR2 is ANQGSEA. Trimming shortened V by 6 bases and J by 0 bases, and 12 bases separated the two germline ends. The CDR3 DNA reads TGCAGCGTACGCATGCCTACCTCTGGGGCCAACGTCCTGACTTTC. Amino acids: CSVRMPTSGANVLTF. Full variable domain (missing parts from reference TRBV29-1 and TRBJ2-6): SAVISQKPSRDICQRGTSLTIQCQVDSQVTMMFWYRQQPGQSLTLIATANQGSEATYESGFVIDKFPISRPNLTFSTLTVSNMSPEDSSIYLCSVRMPTSGANVLTFGAGSRLTVL.